These 27 T cell receptor beta chains came from one sample sequenced in a study of cytomegalovirus exposure and HLA in healthy donors. In the PCR, 60 Vbeta and 13 Jbeta primers were used. The data were produced by immunoSEQ multiplex PCR, yet TCRdb's version contains in-frame clones alone and is incomplete. The table has fewer than 200,000 clones, over 65% seen once. The specimen sequenced was PBMCs. The receptors shown here come from a man aged 40-50 years in good health and CMV-seropositive.

The V and J genes are TRBV5-4 and TRBJ2-5; tentatively, D is TRBD1 (7 bases). The V gene lost 3 bases and the J gene lost 2 bases, with 11 bases spanning the gap. From germline, CDR1 is SGHNT and CDR2 YYREEE (reference sequence). The CDR3 has 14 residues. CDR3 nucleotide sequence: TGTGCCAGCAGCTCGACAGGGAGGCAAGAGACCCAGTACTTC. Protein sequence: CASSSTGRQETQYF.

This sequence joins TRBV18 and TRBJ2-5, with a weak D call TRBD2 (7 bases). CDR3 length: 15 amino acids. CDR1 and CDR2 from the germline V gene are KGHSH and LQKENI. The V end was cut by 1 base, the J end by 2 bases, with 11 bases between. The CDR3 reads CASSPRGGQQETQYF. CDR3 nucleotides: TGTGCCAGCTCACCACGGGGGGGGCAACAAGAGACCCAGTACTTC.

V gene TRBV5-1 combines with J gene TRBJ2-3, with D perhaps matching TRBD2 (6 bases). CDR3 length: 15 amino acids. V was shortened by 0 bases and J by 1 base, with 9 bases between the two germline ends. The germline V gene encodes CDR1 SGHRS and CDR2 YFSETQ. The CDR3 spells CASSLGGTGTDTQYF. CDR3 sequence (DNA): TGCGCCAGCAGCTTGGGCGGGACTGGCACAGATACGCAGTATTTT.

This chain links TRBV14 with TRBJ2-1; possible D gene TRBD2, 5 bases. The CDR3 length is 16 residues. V was trimmed by 1 base and J by 5 bases, leaving 15 bases between them. Germline V lookup: CDR1 SGHDN, CDR2 FVKESK. The CDR3: CASSQGAGFANNEQFF. In DNA form, the CDR3 reads TGTGCCAGCAGCCAAGGGGCGGGCTTCGCCAACAATGAGCAGTTCTTC.

The chain has TRBV5-8 and TRBJ2-1; weak D call: TRBD2 (6 bases). Trimming took 4 bases from V and 7 from J, leaving 15 bases between them. The CDR3 runs to 14 residues. Germline values: CDR1 SGHTS, CDR2 YDEGEE. The CDR3 loop reads CASSREVGINEQFF. CDR3 DNA sequence: TGTGCCAGCAGCAGGGAGGTTGGGATTAATGAGCAGTTCTTC.

The chain has TRBV7-2 and TRBJ1-5, with D hard to call. CDR1 SGHTA and CDR2 FQGNSA come from the germline V gene. Trimming cost V 3 bases and J 5 bases, with 11 bases left between them. The CDR3 extends over 14 amino acids. The CDR3 sequence: CASSFDDTYQPQHF. The CDR3 DNA reads as TGTGCCAGCAGCTTCGATGACACTTATCAGCCCCAGCATTTT.

V is TRBV9 and J is TRBJ2-3, with TRBD1 identical over 9 bases. This CDR3 contains 16 residues. V trimming: 4 bases; J trimming: 2 bases; junction bases outside the gene matches: 8. Germline CDR1 and CDR2: SGDLS and YYNGEE. The CDR3 spells CASSPGTGSSTDTQYF. CDR3 coding DNA: TGTGCCAGCAGCCCCGGGACAGGGTCTTCCACAGATACGCAGTATTTT.

As regards this clone: Other DNA sequences within the sample encode an identical CDR3. The J gene is TRBJ2-7, the V gene TRBV5-6; D may be TRBD2 (6 bases). CDR3 length equals 14 residues. Germline V lookup: CDR1 SGHDT, CDR2 YYEEEE. The ends were cut back, 2 bases at V and 0 bases at J, with 9 bases in the middle. The CDR3 spells CASSLSGSSYEQYF. DNA for the CDR3: TGTGCCAGCAGCTTATCCGGGAGCTCCTACGAGCAGTACTTC.

This sequence joins TRBV27 and TRBJ2-7; perhaps TRBD1 as D (5 bases). The V end lost 5 bases, the J end lost 0 bases, and 8 bases lay between the germline ends. Per germline, CDR1 MNHEY and CDR2 SMNVEV (reference sequence). This CDR3 spans 13 amino acids. This CDR3 is CASSVGVSYEQYF. CDR3 DNA sequence: TGTGCCAGCAGTGTAGGGGTCTCCTACGAGCAGTACTTC.

The V call is TRBV27, the J call TRBJ2-3; TRBD2 agrees at 9 bases. This CDR3 spans 16 amino acids. Germline V gene data show CDR1 as MNHEY and CDR2 as SMNVEV (reference sequence). With V trimmed by 6 bases and J by 4 bases, 11 bases remained unmatched. The CDR3 region has the DNA TGTGCCAGCAGGTCCTTGGCGACTAGCGGATCAGATACGCAGTATTTT. Translation gives CASRSLATSGSDTQYF.

This chain joins TRBV19 and TRBJ1-1; TRBD1 matches 8 bases. V lost 3 bases to trimming and J lost 5 bases; unmatched junction nucleotides: 8. Germline-derived CDR1 and CDR2 are LNHDA and SQIVND (reference sequence). The CDR3 has 15 amino acids. Here the CDR3 reads CASSIPGGPLTEAFF. CDR3 DNA: TGTGCCAGTAGTATCCCAGGGGGCCCTCTGACTGAAGCTTTCTTT.

This clone was seen only a few times. The chain recombines TRBV29-1 with TRBJ1-4; TRBD1 matches 9 bases. This CDR3 has 15 amino acids. With V trimmed by 2 bases and J by 7 bases, 8 bases remained unmatched. Germline V CDR1 and CDR2: SQVTM, ANQGSEA. This CDR3 reads CSVELGGQGIEKLFF. Written as DNA, the CDR3 is TGCAGCGTTGAACTCGGGGGACAGGGTATTGAAAAACTGTTTTTT.

The chain is built from TRBV4-2 and TRBJ2-2; possibly TRBD2 for D (6 bases). This CDR3 region has 16 residues. Germline values: CDR1 LGHNA, CDR2 YNFKEQ. Trimming shortened V by 0 bases and J by 7 bases, and 15 bases separated the two germline ends. The DNA of the CDR3 is TGTGCCAGCAGCCAAGATAGGGCTAGCGAGGTCGGGGAGCTGTTTTTT. It encodes CASSQDRASEVGELFF.

The V call is TRBV7-9, the J call TRBJ1-6; D perhaps matches TRBD1 (6 bases). Trimming shortened V by 5 bases and J by 9 bases, and 14 bases separated the two germline ends. CDR1 SEHNR and CDR2 FQNEAQ come from the germline V gene (reference sequence). The CDR3 runs 14 residues. The CDR3 loop reads CASSSRDKGSPLHF. The CDR3 region has the DNA TGTGCCAGCAGCAGCCGGGACAAAGGTTCACCCCTCCACTTT.

Turning to this clone: Other DNA sequences in the sample encode the same CDR3. The chain recombines TRBV27 with TRBJ2-7, with D perhaps matching TRBD2 (7 bases). Trimming removed 3 bases from V and 2 bases from J, with 8 bases in between. This CDR3 contains 13 residues. The germline CDR1 and CDR2 sequences are MNHEY and SMNVEV (reference sequence). In DNA, the CDR3 is TGTGCCAGCAGTTTGGGGGGGCCCTACGAGCAGTACTTC. Its translation is CASSLGGPYEQYF.

This chain connects TRBV7-9 to TRBJ2-3; 10 bases are a match to TRBD1. V lost 3 bases and J lost 4; bases outside the gene matches: 4. Germline CDR1 and CDR2: SEHNR and FQNEAQ (reference sequence). The CDR3 covers 15 residues. CDR3 residues: CASSLGDRGADTQYF. The CDR3 region has the DNA TGTGCCAGCAGCTTGGGGGACAGGGGCGCAGATACGCAGTATTTT.

This chain joins TRBV19 and TRBJ2-5; 8 bases match TRBD2. Trimming at V came to 5 bases and at J to 4 bases, leaving 3 bases not matched to a gene. The germline CDR1 and CDR2 sequences are LNHDA and SQIVND (reference sequence). The CDR3 loop spans 13 amino acids. The CDR3: CASSPGTRETQYF. CDR3 in DNA: TGTGCCAGTAGTCCCGGGACTAGAGAGACCCAGTACTTC. Combining the CDR3 with reference TRBV19 and TRBJ2-5 gives the whole variable domain DGGITQSPKYLFRKEGQNVTLSCEQNLNHDAMYWYRQDPGQGLRLIYYSQIVNDFQKGDIAEGYSVSREKKESFPLTVTSAQKNPTAFYLCASSPGTRETQYFGPGTRLLVL.

This clone has just one count. The chain combines TRBV5-4 with TRBJ1-6; D uncertain. The CDR3 is 17 amino acids. Germline V gene data show CDR1 as SGHNT and CDR2 as YYREEE (reference sequence). Trimming shortened V by 0 bases and J by 7 bases, and 17 bases separated the two germline ends. For the CDR3, the DNA is TGTGCCAGCAGCTTGGGCAGGTATCACCTAACAAATTCACCCCTCCACTTT. Residues: CASSLGRYHLTNSPLHF.

The V call is TRBV7-8, the J call TRBJ2-5; possible D gene TRBD1, 5 bases. The CDR3 runs 14 residues. CDR1 is SGHVS, CDR2 FQNEAQ, per germline. V gave up 5 bases and J gave up 2 bases, with 12 bases separating them. CDR3 loop: CASSPGINQETQYF. The CDR3, as DNA: TGTGCCAGCAGCCCAGGGATAAATCAAGAGACCCAGTACTTC.

This sequence joins TRBV18 and TRBJ2-7; TRBD2 agrees at 11 bases. CDR3 length: 16 amino acids. Germline CDR1 and CDR2: KGHSH and LQKENI. V dropped 0 bases and J dropped 2; count of bases not matched to a gene: 3. CDR3 coding DNA: TGTGCCAGCTCACCACCAGGGACTAGCGGCCCCTACGAGCAGTACTTC. Amino acid sequence: CASSPPGTSGPYEQYF. The full variable domain, with the rest looked up from reference TRBV18 and TRBJ2-7, is NAGVMQNPRHLVRRRGQEARLRCSPMKGHSHVYWYRQLPEEGLKFMVYLQKENIIDESGMPKERFSAEFPKEGPSILRIQQVVRGDSAAYFCASSPPGTSGPYEQYFGPGTRLTVT.

The chain is built from TRBV5-1 and TRBJ2-7; 8 positions agree with TRBD2. Per germline, CDR1 SGHRS and CDR2 YFSETQ. This CDR3 has 15 amino acids. J was trimmed by 1 base and V by 1 base; bases with no gene match: 4. DNA for the CDR3: TGCGCCAGCAGCTTGTTTTCGGGAGGGTCCTACGAGCAGTACTTC. Translated: CASSLFSGGSYEQYF.

The CDR3 reads CASSPGLAGSTDTQYF. For the CDR3, the DNA is TGTGCCAGCAGCCCGGGACTAGCGGGGAGCACAGATACGCAGTATTTT. The J gene is TRBJ2-3, the V gene TRBV9; TRBD2 agrees at 13 bases. CDR1 and CDR2 from the germline V gene are SGDLS and YYNGEE. This CDR3 is built from 16 residues. The ends lost 4 bases at V and 0 bases at J; junction bases unmatched: 2.

CDR3 DNA sequence: TGTGCCAGCAGCCCCACAGGTTACTACGAGCAGTACTTC. Its protein product is CASSPTGYYEQYF. The J gene is TRBJ2-7, the V gene TRBV14; D possibly corresponds to TRBD1 (5 bases). Trimming took 4 bases from V and 3 from J, leaving 10 bases between them. The CDR3 has 13 residues. Germline CDR1 is SGHDN and CDR2 is FVKESK.

This sequence joins TRBV19 and TRBJ1-6; D might be TRBD1 (6 bases). V was trimmed by 4 bases and J by 10 bases, leaving 11 bases between them. The CDR3 extends over 13 amino acids. Germline CDR1 reads LNHDA; CDR2 reads SQIVND (reference sequence). CDR3 amino acids: CASSTYRESPLHF. In nucleotides, the CDR3 is TGTGCCAGTAGTACCTACAGGGAGTCACCCCTCCACTTT.

A few counts support this clone. The chain carries TRBV18 and TRBJ2-1; 7 nucleotides match TRBD2. Germline assignment: CDR1 KGHSH and CDR2 LQKENI. The CDR3 is 13 residues long. J lost 9 bases, V lost 0 bases, and 2 bases had no gene match. The CDR3 loop is CASSPPTGGEQFF. The CDR3 nucleotides read TGTGCCAGCTCACCACCGACGGGGGGTGAGCAGTTCTTC.

The V call is TRBV7-2, the J call TRBJ2-7; 10 nucleotides line up with TRBD1. This CDR3 has 18 residues. Germline V gives CDR1 SGHTA, CDR2 FQGNSA. V lost 1 base, J lost 0 bases, and 9 bases stayed unmatched. This CDR3 reads CASSLDFPGQGPSYEQYF. The CDR3 bases are TGTGCCAGCAGCTTAGACTTTCCGGGACAGGGGCCCTCCTACGAGCAGTACTTC.

This clone was picked up one time. The chain couples TRBV7-9 to TRBJ1-1; no reliable D call. CDR3 length: 14 residues. Germline assignment: CDR1 SEHNR and CDR2 FQNEAQ (reference sequence). Trimming cost V 5 bases and J 1 base, with 11 bases left between them. CDR3 region: CASSHYTPNTEAFF. For the CDR3, the DNA is TGTGCCAGCAGCCACTATACACCGAACACTGAAGCTTTCTTT.